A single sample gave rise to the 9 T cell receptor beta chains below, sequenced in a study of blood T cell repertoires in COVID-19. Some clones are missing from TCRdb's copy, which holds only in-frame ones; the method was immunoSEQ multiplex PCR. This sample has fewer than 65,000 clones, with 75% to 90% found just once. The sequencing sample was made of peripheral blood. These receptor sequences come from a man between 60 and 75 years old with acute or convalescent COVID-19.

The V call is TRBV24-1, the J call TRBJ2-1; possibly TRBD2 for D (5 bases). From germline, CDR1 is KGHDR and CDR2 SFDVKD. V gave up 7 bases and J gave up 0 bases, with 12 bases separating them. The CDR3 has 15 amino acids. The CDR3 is CATSPSGSSYNEQFF. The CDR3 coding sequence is TGTGCCACCAGCCCCTCGGGGAGCTCCTACAATGAGCAGTTCTTC.

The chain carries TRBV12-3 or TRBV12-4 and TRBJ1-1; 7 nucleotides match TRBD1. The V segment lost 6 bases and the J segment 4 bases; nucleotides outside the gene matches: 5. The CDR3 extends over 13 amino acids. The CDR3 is CASSRGQFTEAFF. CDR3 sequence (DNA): TGTGCCAGCAGCAGGGGACAGTTCACTGAAGCTTTCTTT.

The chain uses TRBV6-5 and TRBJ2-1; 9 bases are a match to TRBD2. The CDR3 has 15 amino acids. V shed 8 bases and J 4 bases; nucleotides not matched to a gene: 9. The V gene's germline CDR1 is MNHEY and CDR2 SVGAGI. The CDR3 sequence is CASWISGRAYNEQFF. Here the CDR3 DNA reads TGTGCCAGCTGGATTAGCGGGAGAGCTTACAATGAGCAGTTCTTC.

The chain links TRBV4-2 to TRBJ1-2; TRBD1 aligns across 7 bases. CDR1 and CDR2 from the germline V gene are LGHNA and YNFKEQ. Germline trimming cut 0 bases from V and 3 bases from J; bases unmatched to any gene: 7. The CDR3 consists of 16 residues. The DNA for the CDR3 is TGTGCCAGCAGCCAAGATATGACAGGGCGAGACTATGGCTACACCTTC. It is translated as CASSQDMTGRDYGYTF.

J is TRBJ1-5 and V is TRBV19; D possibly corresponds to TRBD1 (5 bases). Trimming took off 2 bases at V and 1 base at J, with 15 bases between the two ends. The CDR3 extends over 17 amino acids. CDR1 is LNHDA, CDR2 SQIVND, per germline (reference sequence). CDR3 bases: TGTGCCAGTAGTATAACGTGGAGGGGTCGGAGCAATCAGCCCCAGCATTTT. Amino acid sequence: CASSITWRGRSNQPQHF.

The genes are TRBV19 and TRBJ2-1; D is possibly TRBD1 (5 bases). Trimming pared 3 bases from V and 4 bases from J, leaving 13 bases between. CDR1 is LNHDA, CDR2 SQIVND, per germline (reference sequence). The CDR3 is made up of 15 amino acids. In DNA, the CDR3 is TGTGCCAGTAGTATCCCCAGGGTAGGGTACAATGAGCAGTTCTTC. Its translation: CASSIPRVGYNEQFF.

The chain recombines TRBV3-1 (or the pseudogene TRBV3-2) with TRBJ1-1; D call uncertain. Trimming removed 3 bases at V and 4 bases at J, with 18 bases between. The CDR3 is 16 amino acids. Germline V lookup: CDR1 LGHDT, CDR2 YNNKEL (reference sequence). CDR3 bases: TGTGCCAGCAGCCAGACGGGAGTGCAGTATGTCACTGAAGCTTTCTTT. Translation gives CASSQTGVQYVTEAFF.

Here the CDR3 reads CASSTGTGITGELFF. CDR3 in DNA: TGTGCCAGTAGTACCGGGACAGGAATTACCGGGGAGCTGTTTTTT. The chain links TRBV19 to TRBJ2-2, with 8 positions matching TRBD1. This CDR3 has 15 amino acids. Trimming at V came to 4 bases and at J to 5 bases, leaving 6 bases not matched to a gene. Germline assignment: CDR1 LNHDA and CDR2 SQIVND (reference sequence).

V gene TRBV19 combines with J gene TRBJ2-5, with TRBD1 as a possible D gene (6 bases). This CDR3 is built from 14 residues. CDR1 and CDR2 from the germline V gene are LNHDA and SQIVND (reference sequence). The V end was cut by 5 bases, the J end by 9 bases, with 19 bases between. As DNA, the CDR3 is TGTGCCAGTAGTCCTGGTCCCGGGACAATTGCCCAGTACTTC. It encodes CASSPGPGTIAQYF. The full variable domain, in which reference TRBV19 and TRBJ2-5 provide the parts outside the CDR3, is DGGITQSPKYLFRKEGQNVTLSCEQNLNHDAMYWYRQDPGQGLRLIYYSQIVNDFQKGDIAEGYSVSREKKESFPLTVTSAQKNPTAFYLCASSPGPGTIAQYFGPGTRLLVL.